This T cell receptor beta chain emerged from a study of T cell repertoires in cytomegalovirus infection. Study-wide background: Shared public TCR beta signatures pointed to both CMV infection and a matching HLA type. Study-level results: Predominance within the ex vivo response was attributable to HLA-C-restricted CMV-specific TCR beta clonotypes. The study identified carriers of CMV plus the relevant HLA from cumulative public TCR beta family frequency.

Germline assignment: CDR1 SEHNR and CDR2 FQNEAQ (reference sequence). This CDR3 has 15 residues. Unmatched junction bases numbered 5, after V lost 4 bases and J lost 1 base. This clonotype appeared many times. Its cognate antigen is unknown. TCRdb re-analysed the reads in MiXCR, keeping a single row per CDR3 protein. The sample lists approximately 500,000 distinct CDR3 sequences; roughly 10% were seen once. The chain uses TRBV7-9 and TRBJ1-1; TRBD1 matches at 8 bases. This sequence originates from a human donor in good health (CMV status not recorded). Some clones in this sample may be carry-over from other donors' samples. The sample comprised PBMCs. CDR3 DNA sequence: TGTGCCAGCAGCTCAGACAGGGGCGAGAACACTGAAGCTTTCTTT. The encoded protein is CASSSDRGENTEAFF.